This T cell receptor beta chain is from a study of shared clonotypes between healthy human individuals. Genomic DNA, for the unsorted samples, came from some 100 million PBMCs. This clone was counted a few times. Several immunoSEQ plates held equal portions of the genomic DNA taken from each subset. The table came from immunoSEQ multiplex PCR; TCRdb's copy has only in-frame clones and leaves some out. The table lists 450,000 to 650,000 clones, roughly four fifths of them singletons. Germline V gene sequence: CDR1 MNHNS, CDR2 SASEGT. Trimming pared 4 bases from V and 3 bases from J, leaving 12 bases between. The CDR3 contains 15 residues.

The sequence came from a woman between 35 and 50 years old in good health. Some clones in this sample may be carry-over from other donors' samples. The rearrangement links TRBV6-1 to TRBJ2-2; D is unclear. Specimen: PBMCs. The CDR3 sequence is CASSGESFDTGELFF. In nucleotides, the CDR3 is TGTGCCAGCAGTGGAGAGAGTTTCGACACCGGGGAGCTGTTTTTT.